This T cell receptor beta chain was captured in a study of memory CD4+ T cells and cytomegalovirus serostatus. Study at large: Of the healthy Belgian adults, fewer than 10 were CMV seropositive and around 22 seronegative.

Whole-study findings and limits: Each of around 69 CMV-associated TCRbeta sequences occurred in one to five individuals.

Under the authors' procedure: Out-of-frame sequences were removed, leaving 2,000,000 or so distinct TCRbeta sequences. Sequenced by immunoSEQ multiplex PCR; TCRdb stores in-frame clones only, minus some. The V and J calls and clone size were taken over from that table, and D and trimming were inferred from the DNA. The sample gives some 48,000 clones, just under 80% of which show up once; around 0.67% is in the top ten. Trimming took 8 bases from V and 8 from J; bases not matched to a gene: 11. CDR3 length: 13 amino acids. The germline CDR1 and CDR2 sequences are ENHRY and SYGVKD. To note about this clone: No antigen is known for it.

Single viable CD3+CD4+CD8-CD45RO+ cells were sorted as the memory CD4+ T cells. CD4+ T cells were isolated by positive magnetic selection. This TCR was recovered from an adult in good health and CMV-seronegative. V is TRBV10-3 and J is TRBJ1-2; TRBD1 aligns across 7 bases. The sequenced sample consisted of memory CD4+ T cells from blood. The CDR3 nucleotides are TGTGCCATCTCACAACCCGACAGGGCAGGCTACACCTTC. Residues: CAISQPDRAGYTF.